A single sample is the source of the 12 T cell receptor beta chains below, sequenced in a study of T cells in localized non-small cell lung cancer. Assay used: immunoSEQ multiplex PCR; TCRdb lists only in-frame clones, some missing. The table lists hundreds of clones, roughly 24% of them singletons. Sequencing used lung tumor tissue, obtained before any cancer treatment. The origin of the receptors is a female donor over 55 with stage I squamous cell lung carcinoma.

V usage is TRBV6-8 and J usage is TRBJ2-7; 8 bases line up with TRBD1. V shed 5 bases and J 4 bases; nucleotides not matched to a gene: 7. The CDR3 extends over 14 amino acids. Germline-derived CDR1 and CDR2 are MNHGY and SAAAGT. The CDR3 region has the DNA TGTGCCAGCAGTACTACGGACAGGGTATACGAGCAGTACTTC. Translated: CASSTTDRVYEQYF.

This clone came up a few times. The CDR3 sequence: CATQGVGYEQYF. CDR3 bases: TGTGCCACTCAGGGGGTTGGCTACGAGCAGTACTTC. V usage is TRBV6-8 and J usage is TRBJ2-7, with TRBD1 identical over 7 bases. This CDR3 comprises 12 residues. Germline V gives CDR1 MNHGY, CDR2 SAAAGT. Unmatched junction bases numbered 6, after V lost 10 bases and J lost 3 bases.

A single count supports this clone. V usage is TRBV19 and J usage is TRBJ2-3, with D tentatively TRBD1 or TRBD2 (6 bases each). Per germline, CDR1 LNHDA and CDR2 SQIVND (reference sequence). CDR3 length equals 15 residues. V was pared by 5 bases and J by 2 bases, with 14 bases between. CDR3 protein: CASSLYGGLTDTQYF. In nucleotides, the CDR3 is TGTGCCAGTAGTCTTTACGGGGGCCTCACAGATACGCAGTATTTT.

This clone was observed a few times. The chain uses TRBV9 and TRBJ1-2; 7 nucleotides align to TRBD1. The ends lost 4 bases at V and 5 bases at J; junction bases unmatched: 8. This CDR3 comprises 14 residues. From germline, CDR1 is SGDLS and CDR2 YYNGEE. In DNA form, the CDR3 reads TGTGCCAGCAGCCCGGGGACAGCTCCTTATGGCTACACCTTC. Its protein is CASSPGTAPYGYTF.

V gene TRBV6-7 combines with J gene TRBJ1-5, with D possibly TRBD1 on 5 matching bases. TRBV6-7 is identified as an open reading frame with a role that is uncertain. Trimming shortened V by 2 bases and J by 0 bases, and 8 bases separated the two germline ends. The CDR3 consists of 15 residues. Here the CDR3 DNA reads TGTGCCAGCAGTTACCGGGGGGTTAGCAATCAGCCCCAGCATTTT. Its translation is CASSYRGVSNQPQHF.

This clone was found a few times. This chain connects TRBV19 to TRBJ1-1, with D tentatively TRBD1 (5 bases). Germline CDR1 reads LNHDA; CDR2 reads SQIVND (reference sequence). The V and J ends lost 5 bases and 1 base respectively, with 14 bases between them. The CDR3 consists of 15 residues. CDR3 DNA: TGTGCCAGTAGTCTTCGCCCGAGGGGGAACACTGAAGCTTTCTTT. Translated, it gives CASSLRPRGNTEAFF. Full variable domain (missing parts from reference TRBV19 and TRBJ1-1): DGGITQSPKYLFRKEGQNVTLSCEQNLNHDAMYWYRQDPGQGLRLIYYSQIVNDFQKGDIAEGYSVSREKKESFPLTVTSAQKNPTAFYLCASSLRPRGNTEAFFGQGTRLTVV.

The CDR3: CASSPLIARGRTDTQYF. The CDR3 DNA follows: TGTGCCAGCTCACCACTGATCGCCAGGGGGCGGACAGATACGCAGTATTTT. This chain links TRBV18 with TRBJ2-3; 8 nucleotides line up with TRBD1. The CDR3 consists of 17 residues. The trim removed 1 base at V and 3 bases at J, leaving 9 bases unmatched. Germline V gene data show CDR1 as KGHSH and CDR2 as LQKENI.

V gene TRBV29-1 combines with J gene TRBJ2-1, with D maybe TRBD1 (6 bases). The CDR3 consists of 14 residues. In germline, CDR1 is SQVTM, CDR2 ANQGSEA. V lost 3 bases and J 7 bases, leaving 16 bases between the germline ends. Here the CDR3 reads CSVDKTGTTNEQFF. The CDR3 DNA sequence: TGCAGCGTTGACAAGACAGGTACCACTAATGAGCAGTTCTTC.

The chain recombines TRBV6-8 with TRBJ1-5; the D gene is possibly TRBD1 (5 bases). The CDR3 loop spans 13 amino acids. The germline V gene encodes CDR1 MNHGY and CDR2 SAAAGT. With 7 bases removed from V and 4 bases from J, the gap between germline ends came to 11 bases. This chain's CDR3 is CASKSPGNQPQHF. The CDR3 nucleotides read TGTGCCAGCAAAAGTCCAGGGAATCAGCCCCAGCATTTT.

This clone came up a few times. This chain's CDR3 is CAISEAEATNEKLFF. The CDR3 DNA follows: TGTGCCATCAGTGAGGCTGAGGCAACTAATGAAAAACTGTTTTTT. The chain links TRBV10-3 to TRBJ1-4, with no clear D. Trimming left V 2 bases short and J 0 bases short, with 7 bases between. The CDR3 totals 15 residues. CDR1 and CDR2 from the germline V gene are ENHRY and SYGVKD.

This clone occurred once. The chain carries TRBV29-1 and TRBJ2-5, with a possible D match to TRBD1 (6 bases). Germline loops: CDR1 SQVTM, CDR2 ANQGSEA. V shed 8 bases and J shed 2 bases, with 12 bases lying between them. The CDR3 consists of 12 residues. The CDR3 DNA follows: TGCAGCACCCGGACAGTACAAGAGACCCAGTACTTC. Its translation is CSTRTVQETQYF. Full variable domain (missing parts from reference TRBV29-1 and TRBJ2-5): SAVISQKPSRDICQRGTSLTIQCQVDSQVTMMFWYRQQPGQSLTLIATANQGSEATYESGFVIDKFPISRPNLTFSTLTVSNMSPEDSSIYLCSTRTVQETQYFGPGTRLLVL.

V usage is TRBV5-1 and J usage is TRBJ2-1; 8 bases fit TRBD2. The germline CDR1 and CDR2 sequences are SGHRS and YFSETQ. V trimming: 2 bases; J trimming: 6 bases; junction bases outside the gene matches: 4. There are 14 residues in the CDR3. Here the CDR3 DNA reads TGCGCCAGCAGCTTAACTAGCGGCTCCAATGAGCAGTTCTTC. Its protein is CASSLTSGSNEQFF.